A selection of T cell receptor beta chains follows, all from one sample in a study of cytomegalovirus exposure and HLA in healthy donors. Produced via immunoSEQ multiplex PCR; TCRdb's table is partial and in-frame only. This sample has 120,000 or so clones; 70% to 85% occur once, and the top ten carry around 5.8%. Sequenced material: PBMCs. These receptors were taken from a man aged 18 to 29 in good health and CMV-seropositive. The CDR3 runs from the conserved cysteine through the conserved F or W. The D gene is left open where the match is weak. Only some rows state a clone size, as once, few, many or a class for expanded clones.

V: TRBV19
J: TRBJ1-1
size: once
length: 13
D: -
DNA: TGTGCCAGTAGTCCGCAGGGAAACACTGAAGCTTTCTTT
CDR3: CASSPQGNTEAFF

V: TRBV27
J: TRBJ1-1
size: -
length: 15
D: TRBD1
DNA: TGTGCCAGCAGCCTAGACAGGGCATTGAACACTGAAGCTTTCTTT
CDR3: CASSLDRALNTEAFF

V: TRBV7-2
J: TRBJ1-5
size: -
length: 13
D: -
DNA: TGTGCCAGCAGCGACGCGGGGACTCAGCCCCAGCATTTT
CDR3: CASSDAGTQPQHF

V: TRBV19
J: TRBJ2-2
size: once
length: 14
D: -
DNA: TGTGCCAGTATACGGGGGACGAACACCGGGGAGCTGTTTTTT
CDR3: CASIRGTNTGELFF

V: TRBV7-3
J: TRBJ1-1
size: -
length: 13
D: -
DNA: TGTGCCAGCAGCCCCGACAGAGTTGCTGAAGCTTTCTTT
CDR3: CASSPDRVAEAFF

V: TRBV10-1
J: TRBJ2-2
size: once
length: 13
D: -
DNA: TGCGCCAGCAGTGAGTCGCTGCAGGGGGAGCTGTTTTTT
CDR3: CASSESLQGELFF

V: TRBV7-3
J: TRBJ2-1
size: -
length: 12
D: -
DNA: TGTGCCAGCAGCGCCCAGTCGGGTGAGCAGTTCTTC
CDR3: CASSAQSGEQFF

V: TRBV5-4
J: TRBJ1-1
size: -
length: 18
D: -
DNA: TGTGCCAGCAGTTATAAGGGACTAACAGTTATCAGCAACACTGAAGCTTTCTTT
CDR3: CASSYKGLTVISNTEAFF

V: TRBV7-2
J: TRBJ2-5
size: -
length: 13
D: -
DNA: TGTGCCAGCAGCTTAGCGCCCGGGGAGACCCAGTACTTC
CDR3: CASSLAPGETQYF

V: TRBV14
J: TRBJ2-7
size: -
length: 14
D: -
DNA: TGTGCCAGCAGCCAATCTGGAATGATGGGCGAGCAGTACTTC
CDR3: CASSQSGMMGEQYF

V: TRBV5-1
J: TRBJ2-3
size: -
length: 15
D: -
DNA: TGCGCCAGCAATCGGCTCGGGGTCGTGTATGATACGCAGTATTTT
CDR3: CASNRLGVVYDTQYF

V: TRBV28
J: TRBJ1-2
size: -
length: 13
D: TRBD1
DNA: TGTGCCAGCAGGGGGGGGACAGGGGACGGCTACACCTTC
CDR3: CASRGGTGDGYTF

V: TRBV2
J: TRBJ2-7
size: -
length: 14
D: -
DNA: TGTGCCAGTCTCCCTTGGAAGGGGACCTACGAGCAGTACTTC
CDR3: CASLPWKGTYEQYF

V: TRBV19
J: TRBJ2-1
size: few
length: 17
D: -
DNA: TGTGCCAGTAGTATTGTGGGCGGGGAGAGCTCCTACAATGAGCAGTTCTTC
CDR3: CASSIVGGESSYNEQFF

V: TRBV7-9
J: TRBJ1-1
size: few
length: 13
D: -
DNA: TGTGCCAGCCATACGGCAGGGCGTACTGAAGCTTTCTTT
CDR3: CASHTAGRTEAFF

V: TRBV13
J: TRBJ2-7
size: few
length: 14
D: -
DNA: TGTGCCAGCAGCCCGCGATTAGCCGTCTACGAGCAGTACTTC
CDR3: CASSPRLAVYEQYF

V: TRBV9
J: TRBJ2-2
size: -
length: 16
D: TRBD1
DNA: TGTGCCAGCAGCGCAGCGGGACAGGGGAACACCGGGGAGCTGTTTTTT
CDR3: CASSAAGQGNTGELFF

V: TRBV14
J: TRBJ1-1
size: -
length: 16
D: -
DNA: TGTGCCAGCAGCCAAGATAGGGGCAGGATTAACACTGAAGCTTTCTTT
CDR3: CASSQDRGRINTEAFF

V: TRBV9
J: TRBJ2-2
size: -
length: 15
D: -
DNA: TGTGCCAGCAGCCGGACCAGACACGACACCGGGGAGCTGTTTTTT
CDR3: CASSRTRHDTGELFF

V: TRBV19
J: TRBJ2-7
size: -
length: 15
D: TRBD2
DNA: TGTGCCAGTAGTATTTACCTAGCGGGACCCTACGAGCAGTACTTC
CDR3: CASSIYLAGPYEQYF

V: TRBV7-2
J: TRBJ1-6
size: once
length: 17
D: TRBD1
DNA: TGTGCCAGCAGCTTAGAGTTAATTCGGACAGGGAGCTCACCCCTCCACTTT
CDR3: CASSLELIRTGSSPLHF

V: TRBV2
J: TRBJ2-7
size: -
length: 14
D: -
DNA: TGTGCCAGCAGTGGGCACGGGGGATTCTACGAGCAGTACTTC
CDR3: CASSGHGGFYEQYF

V: TRBV30
J: TRBJ2-5
size: -
length: 17
D: TRBD2
DNA: TGTGCCTGGAGTCGGGGCGGGACTAGCGGGAGGAGGAAGACCCAGTACTTC
CDR3: CAWSRGGTSGRRKTQYF

V: TRBV11-2
J: TRBJ1-2
size: -
length: 16
D: -
DNA: TGTGCCACCCTCGCCCTGACAGGCCCCGCGGGCTATGGCTACACCTTC
CDR3: CATLALTGPAGYGYTF

V: TRBV2
J: TRBJ1-1
size: -
length: 14
D: -
DNA: TGTGCCAGCAGTGTCGAGGGGGTGAACACTGAAGCTTTCTTT
CDR3: CASSVEGVNTEAFF

V: TRBV6-6
J: TRBJ2-1
size: -
length: 16
D: -
DNA: TGTGCCAGCAGTTACTCTGCTGCGGAAAAATACAATGAGCAGTTCTTC
CDR3: CASSYSAAEKYNEQFF

V: TRBV6-5
J: TRBJ1-2
size: few
length: 13
D: -
DNA: TGTGCCAGCAGTTTGCAGGGAAACTATGGCTACACCTTC
CDR3: CASSLQGNYGYTF

V: TRBV6-6
J: TRBJ1-1
size: -
length: 15
D: TRBD1
DNA: TGTGCCAGCAGTTACTCAGACAGGGCGAACACTGAAGCTTTCTTT
CDR3: CASSYSDRANTEAFF

V: TRBV7-9
J: TRBJ2-1
size: -
length: 15
D: TRBD2
DNA: TGTGCCAGCAGCTTAGGACTAGCGGCATACAATGAGCAGTTCTTC
CDR3: CASSLGLAAYNEQFF

V: TRBV6-5
J: TRBJ1-1
size: -
length: 14
D: TRBD1
DNA: TGTGCCAGCAGTAAGGACAGGATCCCCACTGAAGCTTTCTTT
CDR3: CASSKDRIPTEAFF

V: TRBV5-1
J: TRBJ1-1
size: once
length: 14
D: -
DNA: TGCGCCAGCAGCACAGGACGGGGGGCCACTGAAGCTTTCTTT
CDR3: CASSTGRGATEAFF

V: TRBV27
J: TRBJ2-3
size: once
length: 14
D: -
DNA: TGTGCCAGCAGTTTTAACGGAGCGTCGGATACGCAGTATTTT
CDR3: CASSFNGASDTQYF

V: TRBV7-6
J: TRBJ1-1
size: -
length: 14
D: -
DNA: TGTGCCAGCAGCTTAGCGCTGGCGAACACTGAAGCTTTCTTT
CDR3: CASSLALANTEAFF

V: TRBV4-1
J: TRBJ2-7
size: -
length: 16
D: TRBD2
DNA: TGCGCCAGCAGCCACATAATAGCGGGGGGCCCCTACGAGCAGTACTTC
CDR3: CASSHIIAGGPYEQYF

V: TRBV19
J: TRBJ2-2
size: -
length: 15
D: -
DNA: TGTGCCAGTAGTATTGGTCAGGGCAACACCGGGGAGCTGTTTTTT
CDR3: CASSIGQGNTGELFF

V: TRBV12-5
J: TRBJ2-2
size: -
length: 12
D: -
DNA: TGTGCTAGTGCCCAGGGTACCGGGGAGCTGTTTTTT
CDR3: CASAQGTGELFF

V: TRBV28
J: TRBJ2-1
size: -
length: 10
D: -
DNA: TGTGCCAGCAGTAGGGGGGAGCAGTTCTTC
CDR3: CASSRGEQFF

V: TRBV19
J: TRBJ1-6
size: -
length: 14
D: -
DNA: TGTGCCAGTAGTATAGGACCGGAGAACTCACCCCTCCACTTT
CDR3: CASSIGPENSPLHF

V: TRBV30
J: TRBJ1-1
size: -
length: 15
D: TRBD1
DNA: TGTGCCTGGAGGGAGATGGACAGGGAGAACACTGAAGCTTTCTTT
CDR3: CAWREMDRENTEAFF

V: TRBV11-2
J: TRBJ1-4
size: -
length: 14
D: TRBD1
DNA: TGTGCCAGCAGCGGACAGGGGGCTAATGAAAAACTGTTTTTT
CDR3: CASSGQGANEKLFF

V: TRBV7-2
J: TRBJ1-5
size: -
length: 14
D: -
DNA: TGTGCCAGCAGCTCGGACATTCTCAATCAGCCCCAGCATTTT
CDR3: CASSSDILNQPQHF

V: TRBV6-5
J: TRBJ2-5
size: once
length: 14
D: TRBD1
DNA: TGTGCCAGCACCCGGGACAGGGTACAAGAGACCCAGTACTTC
CDR3: CASTRDRVQETQYF

V: TRBV19
J: TRBJ2-7
size: -
length: 13
D: -
DNA: TGTGCCAGTAGTGACACAGATTGGAACGAGCAGTACTTC
CDR3: CASSDTDWNEQYF

V: TRBV30
J: TRBJ1-2
size: -
length: 12
D: -
DNA: TGTGCCTGGACCAGACTGGTTGATGGCTACACCTTC
CDR3: CAWTRLVDGYTF

V: TRBV5-6
J: TRBJ1-1
size: -
length: 12
D: -
DNA: TGTGCCAGCAGCTCTCCGGTCAAGGAAGCTTTCTTT
CDR3: CASSSPVKEAFF

V: TRBV4-1
J: TRBJ2-1
size: -
length: 15
D: TRBD1
DNA: TGCGCCAGCAGCCAAGCGGGACAGGGTTCTAATGAGCAGTTCTTC
CDR3: CASSQAGQGSNEQFF

V: TRBV30
J: TRBJ2-2
size: -
length: 17
D: TRBD2
DNA: TGTGCCTGGAGTGCCCGGACTAGCTCGATTAGGTCCGGGGAGCTGTTTTTT
CDR3: CAWSARTSSIRSGELFF

V: TRBV9
J: TRBJ1-3
size: -
length: 14
D: TRBD1
DNA: TGTGCCAGCAGCAAGACAGGGTCCGGAAACACCATATATTTT
CDR3: CASSKTGSGNTIYF

V: TRBV6-5
J: TRBJ2-1
size: once
length: 15
D: TRBD2
DNA: TGTGCCAGCAGTTACTCCGGGGGGGGGATCAATGAGCAGTTCTTC
CDR3: CASSYSGGGINEQFF

V: TRBV6-6
J: TRBJ2-2
size: -
length: 14
D: TRBD1
DNA: TGTGCCAGCAGATCACAGGGGACGGCCGGGGAGCTGTTTTTT
CDR3: CASRSQGTAGELFF